The 31 T cell receptor beta chains given below trace back to one sample, sequenced in a study of OX40 agonist ivuxolimab in advanced cancers. The assay was immunoSEQ multiplex PCR, and TCRdb's table has in-frame clones only and misses some. The top ten hold about 8.7% of the sample, which has tens of thousands of clones, more than 80% seen once. Sample: CD4+ or CD8+ T cells sorted from blood, taken in a trial of the OX40 agonist ivuxolimab. These receptors were collected from an adult with an advanced solid tumor such as melanoma, head and neck, liver or kidney cancer.

This chain connects TRBV11-2 to TRBJ2-1, with D uncertain. Germline CDR1 reads SGHAT; CDR2 reads FQNNGV. The germline V and J ends were trimmed by 0 bases and 6 bases, with 9 bases remaining between them. The length of the CDR3 is 14 residues. For the CDR3, the DNA is TGTGCCAGCAGCTTAGATCCGGGCGGCAATGAGCAGTTCTTC. Amino acid sequence: CASSLDPGGNEQFF.

The rearrangement joins TRBV19 to TRBJ1-1; D ambiguous. The ends were cut back, 6 bases at V and 7 bases at J, with 9 bases in the middle. The CDR3 spans 11 residues. Germline V gene data show CDR1 as LNHDA and CDR2 as SQIVND (reference sequence). The CDR3 protein is CASSMTYEAFF. The CDR3 DNA follows: TGTGCCAGTAGCATGACCTATGAAGCTTTCTTT.

The gene calls are TRBV7-9 and TRBJ2-7; D is undetermined. Germline values: CDR1 SEHNR, CDR2 FQNEAQ (reference sequence). The CDR3 spans 11 residues. Deletions cut 4 bases from V and 5 bases from J, with 6 bases between. Here the CDR3 DNA reads TGTGCCAGCAGCTCAATCGACGAGCAGTACTTC. Translated: CASSSIDEQYF.

This clone was counted a few times. The rearrangement links TRBV19 to TRBJ1-5; a weak D match, TRBD1 (5 bases). V was trimmed by 1 base and J by 7 bases, leaving 11 bases between them. Germline V gene data show CDR1 as LNHDA and CDR2 as SQIVND (reference sequence). This CDR3 region has 14 residues. The CDR3 sequence: CASSIAQGWQPQHF. In DNA, the CDR3 is TGTGCCAGTAGTATAGCGCAGGGCTGGCAGCCCCAGCATTTT.

The genes are TRBV20-1 and TRBJ2-5; D call uncertain. Looked up from germline, CDR1 is DFQATT and CDR2 is SNEGSKA (reference sequence). Between the trimmed V and J ends, which lost 4 bases and 7 bases, there was a span of 7 bases. The CDR3 length is 10 residues. As DNA, the CDR3 is TGCAGTGCTACGTGGGGGACCCAGTACTTC. It encodes CSATWGTQYF.

The rearrangement joins TRBV18 to TRBJ1-5; TRBD1 might be the D (5 bases). This CDR3 comprises 14 residues. The V gene lost 6 bases and the J gene lost 4 bases, with 13 bases spanning the gap. Germline CDR1 is KGHSH and CDR2 is LQKENI. The CDR3 DNA reads TGTGCCAGCTCCCACGGGACGGAAAATCAGCCCCAGCATTTT. It yields the protein CASSHGTENQPQHF.

This chain connects TRBV14 to TRBJ2-5; a possible D gene is TRBD2 (5 bases). Looked up from germline, CDR1 is SGHDN and CDR2 is FVKESK. The germline V and J ends were trimmed by 2 bases and 1 base, with 11 bases remaining between them. There are 15 residues in the CDR3. The CDR3 DNA is TGTGCCAGCAGCCAACGATCCAGCGGCCAAGAGACCCAGTACTTC. Translated: CASSQRSSGQETQYF.

This clone was found once. CDR3 bases: TGCGCCAGCAGCCAAAATAGACAGGGACCCGGGGAGCTGTTTTTT. Encoded protein: CASSQNRQGPGELFF. The genes are TRBV5-1 and TRBJ2-2; TRBD1 agrees at 7 bases. CDR1 SGHRS and CDR2 YFSETQ come from the germline V gene. This CDR3 region has 15 residues. Trimming took 4 bases from V and 6 from J; bases not matched to a gene: 9.

This clone was picked up a small number of times. This sequence joins TRBV19 and TRBJ2-7; D is unclear. The CDR3 length is 16 residues. V shed 2 bases and J shed 2 bases, with 16 bases lying between them. Per germline, CDR1 LNHDA and CDR2 SQIVND (reference sequence). This CDR3 reads CASSIFSSGVAYEQYF. The CDR3 bases are TGTGCCAGTAGTATATTTAGCTCTGGGGTGGCCTACGAGCAGTACTTC.

Here the CDR3 reads CAISAASGRYDEQFF. The DNA of the CDR3 is TGTGCCATCAGTGCGGCTAGCGGGCGTTACGATGAGCAGTTCTTC. V gene TRBV10-3 combines with J gene TRBJ2-1; 8 bases are shared with TRBD2. V was clipped by 4 bases and J by 8 bases; unmatched bases: 10. The CDR3 has 15 residues. CDR1 ENHRY and CDR2 SYGVKD come from the germline V gene.

V gene TRBV5-1 combines with J gene TRBJ1-1; D unclear. CDR1 is SGHRS and CDR2 is YFSETQ in the germline V gene. This CDR3 comprises 13 residues. Trimming shortened V by 0 bases and J by 3 bases, and 6 bases separated the two germline ends. The CDR3: CASSLVWDTEAFF. The CDR3 region has the DNA TGCGCCAGCAGCTTGGTGTGGGACACTGAAGCTTTCTTT. Full variable domain (rest looked up from reference TRBV5-1 and TRBJ1-1): KAGVTQTPRYLIKTRGQQVTLSCSPISGHRSVSWYQQTPGQGLQFLFEYFSETQRNKGNFPGRFSGRQFSNSRSEMNVSTLELGDSALYLCASSLVWDTEAFFGQGTRLTVV.

The chain has TRBV2 and TRBJ2-2; D unclear. Trimming removed 6 bases from V and 8 bases from J, with 13 bases in between. CDR3 size: 13 residues. Per germline, CDR1 SNHLY and CDR2 FYNNEI. CDR3 in amino acids: CASSDIPDGELFF. CDR3 in DNA: TGTGCCAGCAGCGACATCCCGGATGGGGAGCTGTTTTTT.

The V call is TRBV9, the J call TRBJ2-5, with 8 bases fitting TRBD1. V lost 0 bases and J lost 5; bases outside the gene matches: 9. Germline CDR1 and CDR2: SGDLS and YYNGEE. The CDR3 runs 16 residues. The CDR3 protein is CASSVEGGGQGETQYF. The CDR3 DNA reads TGTGCCAGCAGCGTAGAAGGAGGAGGACAGGGCGAGACCCAGTACTTC.

The V and J genes are TRBV6-6 and TRBJ2-7; possibly TRBD1 for D (6 bases). The CDR3 has 15 amino acids. Trimming shortened V by 2 bases and J by 7 bases, and 18 bases separated the two germline ends. Germline CDR1 is MNHNY and CDR2 is SVGAGI (reference sequence). CDR3 sequence: CASSYRTATEGEQYF. The CDR3 bases are TGTGCCAGCAGTTACCGGACAGCCACCGAGGGGGAGCAGTACTTC.

The chain recombines TRBV5-4 with TRBJ2-7; D tentatively fits TRBD1 or TRBD2 (5 bases each). The CDR3 length is 15 residues. CDR1 is SGHNT and CDR2 is YYREEE in the germline V gene (reference sequence). Trimming removed 0 bases at V and 1 base at J, with 11 bases between. The CDR3 is CASSLELRGSYEQYF. The CDR3 DNA follows: TGTGCCAGCAGCTTGGAACTGAGGGGATCCTACGAGCAGTACTTC.

The rearrangement links TRBV7-8 to TRBJ2-7; D unclear. Germline-derived CDR1 and CDR2 are SGHVS and FQNEAQ. The CDR3 runs 13 residues. The V end lost 1 base, the J end lost 3 bases, and 7 bases lay between the germline ends. The CDR3, as DNA: TGTGCCAGCAGCTTAGACTACAACTACGAGCAGTACTTC. Amino acid sequence: CASSLDYNYEQYF.

The chain combines TRBV5-1 with TRBJ2-5, with 14 bases aligning to TRBD2. CDR3 length: 16 amino acids. Germline V CDR1 and CDR2: SGHRS, YFSETQ. Trimming at V came to 4 bases and at J to 4 bases, leaving 6 bases not matched to a gene. The DNA of the CDR3 is TGCGCCAGCAGCGCGGGACTAGCGGGAGAGGCAGAGACCCAGTACTTC. It translates to CASSAGLAGEAETQYF.

The rearrangement links TRBV7-2 to TRBJ2-7, with D unresolved. The germline V gene has CDR1 SGHTA and CDR2 FQGNSA. The CDR3 covers 14 residues. V lost 4 bases and J lost 1, with 11 bases in between. CDR3 DNA sequence: TGTGCCAGCAGCTCCCCTGGGCGATCCTACGAGCAGTACTTC. This translates into CASSSPGRSYEQYF.

The gene calls are TRBV18 and TRBJ2-2; TRBD1 matches 9 bases. The trim removed 2 bases at V and 4 bases at J, leaving 2 bases unmatched. This CDR3 comprises 15 residues. CDR1 is KGHSH, CDR2 LQKENI, per germline. In DNA form, the CDR3 reads TGTGCCAGCTCACCAGGGACAGGGTCCACCGGGGAGCTGTTTTTT. Protein: CASSPGTGSTGELFF.

The chain employs TRBV7-3 and TRBJ2-1; D call uncertain. The CDR3 covers 17 residues. Trimming pared 5 bases from V and 4 bases from J, leaving 21 bases between. Germline V gives CDR1 SGHTA, CDR2 FQGTGA. The CDR3 bases are TGTGCCAGCAGCCCAAAGCCCTCCGTACAGCCTTACAATGAGCAGTTCTTC. Translation: CASSPKPSVQPYNEQFF.

The genes are TRBV10-3 and TRBJ2-5; possible D gene TRBD1, 6 bases. The end of the DNA fits TRBJ2-7 better, so the J call may be wrong. Germline values: CDR1 ENHRY, CDR2 SYGVKD. This CDR3 is built from 12 residues. The CDR3 sequence: CAISGDNYEQYF. The CDR3 DNA follows: TGTGCCATCAGTGGGGACAACTACGAGCAGTACTTC.

The gene calls are TRBV7-9 and TRBJ2-1; no clear D gene. V lost 7 bases and J lost 7, with 17 bases in between. Germline loops: CDR1 SEHNR, CDR2 FQNEAQ (reference sequence). The CDR3 has 14 residues. CDR3 loop: CASTPWWRSNEQFF. Written as DNA, the CDR3 is TGTGCCAGCACCCCCTGGTGGCGATCGAATGAGCAGTTCTTC.

V and J are TRBV6-5 and TRBJ1-2; no reliable D call. Trimming removed 8 bases at V and 7 bases at J, with 14 bases between. Germline V lookup: CDR1 MNHEY, CDR2 SVGAGI. The CDR3 runs 12 residues. As DNA, the CDR3 is TGTGCCAGCGCTCCCGAGGGAACTGGCTACACCTTC. Translated: CASAPEGTGYTF.

This clone appeared once. The chain couples TRBV2 to TRBJ2-7; 7 bases fit TRBD2. V was clipped by 7 bases and J by 4 bases; unmatched bases: 7. Germline CDR1 SNHLY, CDR2 FYNNEI. The CDR3 totals 13 residues. The CDR3 loop is CASILAAVYEQYF. CDR3 DNA: TGTGCCAGCATTCTAGCGGCGGTATACGAGCAGTACTTC.

The chain employs TRBV7-8 and TRBJ2-4, with 7 bases matching TRBD1. The V segment lost 4 bases and the J segment 0 bases; nucleotides outside the gene matches: 6. The CDR3 contains 16 residues. Germline-derived CDR1 and CDR2 are SGHVS and FQNEAQ. CDR3: CASSSRDSIAKNIQYF. The CDR3 DNA sequence: TGTGCCAGCAGCTCCAGGGACAGCATAGCCAAAAACATTCAGTACTTC.

This clone was counted once. The V gene is TRBV9, the J gene TRBJ2-7; no clear D gene. Trimming took 1 base from V and 3 from J, leaving 8 bases between them. CDR1 is SGDLS and CDR2 is YYNGEE in the germline V gene. The CDR3 runs to 13 residues. The CDR3 region has the DNA TGTGCCAGCAGCGTATATCCCGGCTACGAGCAGTACTTC. Amino acid sequence: CASSVYPGYEQYF.

Written as DNA, the CDR3 is TGTGCCAGCAGCTTAGACCCCCGGGGTGATGAGCAGTTCTTC. It encodes CASSLDPRGDEQFF. J is TRBJ2-1 and V is TRBV11-3; D perhaps matches TRBD2 (5 bases). The CDR3 sequence is 14 residues long. The V gene's germline CDR1 is SGHNT and CDR2 YENEEA. Deletions cut 0 bases from V and 8 bases from J, with 11 bases between.

The rearrangement joins TRBV7-9 to TRBJ1-4, with D hard to call. Per germline, CDR1 SEHNR and CDR2 FQNEAQ (reference sequence). The CDR3 sequence is 14 residues long. With 1 base removed from V and 8 bases from J, the gap between germline ends came to 11 bases. CDR3 nucleotide sequence: TGTGCCAGCAGCTTAGAGGGATCGTACGAAAAACTGTTTTTT. As protein: CASSLEGSYEKLFF. Full variable domain (remainder filled in from reference TRBV7-9 and TRBJ1-4): DTGVSQNPRHKITKRGQNVTFRCDPISEHNRLYWYRQTLGQGPEFLTYFQNEAQLEKSRLLSDRFSAERPKGSFSTLEIQRTEQGDSAMYLCASSLEGSYEKLFFGSGTQLSVL.

In nucleotides, the CDR3 is TGTGCCAGTCTCTCCACGGAGCCGGATGGCTACACCTTC. Translated, it gives CASLSTEPDGYTF. The gene calls are TRBV19 and TRBJ1-2; D gene unclear. The ends were cut back, 8 bases at V and 6 bases at J, with 16 bases in the middle. From germline, CDR1 is LNHDA and CDR2 SQIVND (reference sequence). CDR3 length: 13 amino acids.

The chain employs TRBV6-5 and TRBJ2-7; 9 bases match TRBD2. With 0 bases clipped from V and 4 bases from J, the junction kept 4 bases outside the gene matches. This CDR3 is built from 15 residues. Germline lookup yields CDR1 MNHEY and CDR2 SVGAGI. CDR3 sequence: CASSYSKLAGYEQYF. The CDR3, as DNA: TGTGCCAGCAGTTACTCGAAGCTAGCGGGATACGAGCAGTACTTC.

The chain uses TRBV11-3 and TRBJ2-5; D is possibly TRBD1 (6 bases). The CDR3 contains 15 residues. V was shortened by 1 base and J by 2 bases, with 11 bases between the two germline ends. CDR1 is SGHNT and CDR2 is YENEEA in the germline V gene. CDR3 coding DNA: TGTGCCAGCAGCTTAGGACGAGGGGGACAAGAGACCCAGTACTTC. Its protein is CASSLGRGGQETQYF.